This T cell receptor beta chain was captured by sequencing in a study of T cells in Graves' hyperthyroidism and ophthalmopathy. As for the study in general: Sampling of peripheral blood happened at initial diagnosis, prior to any treatment.

Trimming removed 1 base from V and 5 bases from J, with 14 bases in between. There are 14 residues in the CDR3. Germline V gene data show CDR1 as DFQATT and CDR2 as SNEGSKA (reference sequence). From more than 9.5 ml of fresh peripheral blood, PBMCs were isolated. Study conclusions and caveats: The majority of expanded thyroid clonotypes above 0.001 also appeared in blood. Ophthalmopathy was separated from stable hyperthyroidism by a 13 V-J model.

From RNA transcripts, TCR beta CDR3 regions were amplified. The study used the HTBI primer set for a first-round RT-PCR of the TCR CDR3. TCRdb ran MiXCR on the multiplex PCR reads and lists one entry per CDR3 protein. The data show about 640,000 distinct CDR3 sequences, about 20% seen once. In the case of this clonotype: Its antigen is not known.

The sample comprised blood. The chain has TRBV20-1 and TRBJ2-5, with a tentative D call TRBD2 (5 bases). The clonotype comes from a man aged 25 to 45 with Graves' ophthalmopathy. The CDR3 spells CSARVLGGGETQYF. CDR3 sequence (DNA): TGCAGTGCTAGAGTGTTGGGTGGCGGGGAGACCCAGTACTTC.